A single sample gave rise to the 15 T cell receptor beta chains below, sequenced in a study of early T cells in non-severe SARS-CoV-2 infection. A single record per CDR3 protein comes from TCRdb applying MiXCR to the 5' RACE reads. The data show approximately 76,000 distinct CDR3 sequences, more than 13% seen once. The sample comprised whole blood. These receptors all come from an adult who was a healthcare worker with PCR-confirmed SARS-CoV-2 infection or an uninfected control (not recorded which).

This chain uses TRBV29-1 with TRBJ2-7; no clear D gene. V was pared by 0 bases and J by 2 bases, with 17 bases between. This CDR3 has 16 residues. Germline CDR1 and CDR2: SQVTM and ANQGSEA. CDR3: CSVEDPAVGSPYEQYF. In DNA form, the CDR3 reads TGCAGCGTTGAAGATCCGGCAGTAGGGTCCCCCTACGAGCAGTACTTC.

Many counts were recorded for this clonotype. This sequence joins TRBV21-1 and TRBJ2-7; TRBD1 is the table's D call and was not checked against the DNA. TRBV21-1 is recorded as a pseudogene. The CDR3 is 17 residues long. The CDR3 sequence: CASIGTGRGQKTYEQYF. As DNA, the CDR3 is TGTGCCAGCATCGGGACGGGGCGGGGACAGAAAACCTACGAGCAGTACTTC.

The sample holds a few counts of this clonotype. The J gene is TRBJ2-7, the V gene TRBV16; 9 bases line up with TRBD2. Germline-derived CDR1 and CDR2 are KGHSY and FQNENV. Trimming at V came to 4 bases and at J to 2 bases, leaving 9 bases not matched to a gene. This CDR3 is built from 16 residues. The CDR3 DNA is TGTGCCAGCAGCCCTACCCGGGCTAGCGGGACCTACGAGCAGTACTTC. As protein: CASSPTRASGTYEQYF.

V is TRBV20-1 and J is TRBJ2-7; tentatively, D is TRBD1 (5 bases). CDR3 length: 15 amino acids. Germline CDR1 DFQATT, CDR2 SNEGSKA (reference sequence). Trimming removed 0 bases from V and 3 bases from J, with 15 bases in between. The CDR3 coding sequence is TGCAGTGCTAGAGATTGGCAGGGCGCGCTCTACGAGCAGTACTTC. This encodes CSARDWQGALYEQYF.

The rearrangement links TRBV7-3 to TRBJ2-2, with 11 bases identical to TRBD2. V shed 8 bases and J 6 bases; nucleotides not matched to a gene: 14. This CDR3 region has 17 residues. Per the germline V gene, CDR1 is SGHTA and CDR2 is FQGTGA. The CDR3 spells CASSLAGGPLVPGELFF. The CDR3 DNA sequence: TGTGCCAGCTCATTAGCGGGAGGGCCTCTTGTTCCCGGGGAGCTGTTTTTT.

This clonotype was counted many times. The chain combines TRBV18 with TRBJ2-7, with 8 bases that match TRBD1. Germline V gene data show CDR1 as KGHSH and CDR2 as LQKENI. With V trimmed by 4 bases and J by 7 bases, 9 bases remained unmatched. This CDR3 has 14 residues. The CDR3 here is CASSRSGGEDEQYF. In DNA, the CDR3 is TGTGCCAGCTCACGATCAGGGGGCGAAGATGAGCAGTACTTC.

The chain employs TRBV29-1 and TRBJ2-2; D possibly matches TRBD1 or TRBD2 (5 bases each). Germline values: CDR1 SQVTM, CDR2 ANQGSEA. The ends were cut back, 7 bases at V and 2 bases at J, with 14 bases in the middle. This CDR3 spans 14 amino acids. The CDR3 DNA is TGCAGCGCATTTCACCGGGACAACACCGGGGAGCTGTTTTTT. It yields the protein CSAFHRDNTGELFF.

This clonotype has ten or more counts. V gene TRBV4-1 combines with J gene TRBJ2-5, with 7 bases matching TRBD2. This CDR3 comprises 18 residues. V shed 1 base and J 0 bases; nucleotides not matched to a gene: 11. The germline V gene has CDR1 MGHRA and CDR2 YSYEKL. The CDR3 region is CASSQAWGTTPYQETQYF. The CDR3 DNA reads as TGCGCCAGCAGCCAAGCTTGGGGGACTACTCCGTACCAAGAGACCCAGTACTTC.

V is TRBV30 and J is TRBJ1-1; D not resolved. This CDR3 region has 13 residues. V lost 0 bases to trimming and J lost 0 bases, with 5 bases between them. From germline, CDR1 is GTSNPN and CDR2 SVGIG (reference sequence). The DNA of the CDR3 is TGTGCCTGGAGTGTACAGATGAACACTGAAGCTTTCTTT. Residues: CAWSVQMNTEAFF. Drawing the rest from reference TRBV30 and TRBJ1-1, the complete variable domain is SQTIHQWPATLVQPVGSPLSLECTVEGTSNPNLYWYRQAAGRGLQLLFYSVGIGQISSEVPQNLSASRPQDRQFILSSKKLLLSDSGFYLCAWSVQMNTEAFFGQGTRLTVV.

This clonotype occurred a few times. The chain has TRBV5-4 and TRBJ2-1; weak D call: TRBD1 (7 bases). V lost 7 bases and J lost 9, with 20 bases in between. Germline values: CDR1 SGHNT, CDR2 YYREEE (reference sequence). CDR3 size: 14 residues. In nucleotides, the CDR3 is TGTGCCAGCCAAGCGCCAAACAGGGGAGGTGAGCAGTTCTTC. It specifies CASQAPNRGGEQFF.

The chain links TRBV5-1 to TRBJ2-1, with 7 bases fitting TRBD1. V trimming: 2 bases; J trimming: 4 bases; junction bases outside the gene matches: 6. This CDR3 contains 15 residues. Germline V lookup: CDR1 SGHRS, CDR2 YFSETQ. CDR3 in amino acids: CASSFGTATYNEQFF. The CDR3 coding sequence is TGCGCCAGCAGCTTTGGGACAGCCACTTACAATGAGCAGTTCTTC.

This clonotype was observed many times. The V gene is TRBV11-2, the J gene TRBJ2-2, with TRBD2 identical over 7 bases. The CDR3 contains 16 residues. Germline V lookup: CDR1 SGHAT, CDR2 FQNNGV. The trim removed 5 bases at V and 1 base at J, leaving 7 bases unmatched. CDR3 in DNA: TGTGCCAGCAGCCCCTTAGCGGGTCTGAACACCGGGGAGCTGTTTTTT. Translated, it gives CASSPLAGLNTGELFF.

This clonotype has at least ten counts. The chain links TRBV5-1 to TRBJ2-3; D perhaps matches TRBD2 (5 bases). The CDR3 runs 14 residues. The V end lost 5 bases, the J end lost 4 bases, and 14 bases lay between the germline ends. Germline V gene lookup returns CDR1 SGHRS and CDR2 YFSETQ. The CDR3 reads CASSGSVASDTQYF. The CDR3 DNA sequence: TGCGCCAGCAGTGGTAGCGTCGCCTCAGATACGCAGTATTTT.

This chain connects TRBV14 to TRBJ2-2; 10 bases agree with TRBD1. Germline V gives CDR1 SGHDN, CDR2 FVKESK. The length of the CDR3 is 16 residues. Germline trimming cut 2 bases from V and 5 bases from J; bases unmatched to any gene: 5. The CDR3 DNA sequence: TGTGCCAGCAGCCAATGGGACAGGGGATTGACCGGGGAGCTGTTTTTT. Translating it yields CASSQWDRGLTGELFF.

The rearrangement joins TRBV20-1 to TRBJ1-2; D gene unclear. CDR3 length: 11 residues. Trimming removed 5 bases from V and 3 bases from J, with 7 bases in between. Germline values: CDR1 DFQATT, CDR2 SNEGSKA (reference sequence). The CDR3 DNA reads as TGCAGTGCTCCGGAATACTATGGCTACACCTTC. Its protein product is CSAPEYYGYTF.